This TCR beta chain was found in a study of blood T cell repertoires in COVID-19 (dated by TCRdb to 2019 to 2021). Background on the whole study: Samples from collaborators originated in the United States, Italy and Spain and spanned both the acute and convalescent phases of COVID-19. The prospective study material was composed of cDNA or gDNA derived from T cells, B-cell-depleted T cells, or PBMCs. The dataset comprised deeply sampled blood TCRbeta repertoires from subjects exposed to, actively infected with, or recovered from COVID-19. The repertoires were made available in a free public database intended to serve as a resource for research on the immune response to SARS-CoV-2. The samples were drawn from the first 160 participants of the ongoing ImmuneRACE study and from over a thousand subjects provided by 6 global collaborators. Sample metadata almost always included a de-identified subject ID, COVID-19 status, age in years and sex. Where available, HLA class I and class II types were taken from metadata supplied by the sample provider and were not determined by assay-based typing. Overall results and qualifications from the work: Clinical and demographic metadata were provided uncurated, with the amount varying by source and participant.

TCRbeta CDR3 regions were amplified from genomic DNA using the immunoSEQ Assay, a bias-controlled multiplex PCR. The authors' analysis ran thus. Within the assay, amplification of reference gene primers was used to estimate how many nucleated cells each sample contained. To quantify the absolute abundance of each unique TCRbeta CDR3 rearrangement, sequence reads were collapsed and filtered. For each sample, productive Simpson clonality was calculated as the square root of Simpson's diversity index across productive rearrangements. Not all clones reach the TCRdb copy of this immuneACCESS table, which keeps in-frame sequences only. Checked studies attribute under half of the gap to unresolved V genes and leave the rest unexplained. V, J and clone size are those of that table, while D and trimming were read from the DNA. The sample includes about 230,000 clones, with approximately 84% observed a single time. The ten largest clones capture around 1% of the sample.

A note on this clone: Its specific antigen is unknown. No much larger clone exists at a distance of one base, and base qualities are not known.

Each collaborating institution followed its own protocols to collect whole blood in K2EDTA tubes. For TCRbeta analysis, collaborator samples were shipped as frozen whole blood, as isolated PBMCs, or as DNA extracted from either sample type. Material: peripheral blood. The receptor comes from a man in his forties with acute or convalescent COVID-19.

The CDR3 here reads CATSRPSPGTNEKLFF. In nucleotides, the sequence is TGTGCCACCAGCAGACCTAGCCCCGGAACTAATGAAAAACTGTTTTTT. The sequence is built from TRBV15 and TRBJ1-4; the D gene cannot be named for sure. The trim is 2 bases for V and 1 base for J, with a gap of 11 bases between the germline ends. The CDR3 contains 16 residues, cysteine and phenylalanine counted. Left in the record is the CDR3 DNA by itself, 48 bases read in frame from the first base. CDR1 is given as LNHNV and CDR2 as YYDKDF, both from the germline V gene (reference sequence).